This entry lists 10 T cell receptor beta chains sequenced from one sample in a study of cytomegalovirus exposure and HLA in healthy donors. A multiplex PCR was run with 60 Vbeta primers and 13 Jbeta primers. The method was immunoSEQ multiplex PCR; TCRdb's version includes in-frame clones alone and lacks a portion of them. In the table there are fewer than 200,000 clones, 65% to 85% of which are singletons. The sequencing sample was made of PBMCs. These receptors were collected from a man aged 55 to 70 in good health and CMV-seronegative.

As regards this clone: The junction shows a germline mismatch at one end, possibly a read error. The CDR3 bases are TGTGCCAGCAGTGCCAGGACAGGGCCGGACACTGGGGAGCTGTTTTTT. This gives the protein CASSARTGPDTGELFF. The V call is TRBV6-1, the J call TRBJ2-2; 8 positions agree with TRBD1. Germline CDR1 reads MNHNS; CDR2 reads SASEGT. The CDR3 loop spans 16 amino acids.

The J gene is TRBJ1-1, the V gene TRBV27; 11 nucleotides line up with TRBD1. This CDR3 is built from 16 residues. Germline-derived CDR1 and CDR2 are MNHEY and SMNVEV (reference sequence). V lost 11 bases, J lost 6 bases, and 17 bases stayed unmatched. CDR3 DNA sequence: TGTGCCCTCCGGGGACAGGGGGTCCCCAGTATGTCTGAAGCTTTCTTT. Translated: CALRGQGVPSMSEAFF.

This clone has a handful of counts. The rearrangement links TRBV6-6 to TRBJ1-1; D unresolved. The V and J ends lost 8 bases and 8 bases respectively, with 15 bases between them. The CDR3 contains 12 residues. Germline V gene lookup returns CDR1 MNHNY and CDR2 SVGAGI (reference sequence). The CDR3 DNA reads TGTGCCAGCGGAGAGGAAGAGTGGGAAGCTTTCTTT. Its translation: CASGEEEWEAFF.

The genes are TRBV12-2 and TRBJ2-1; the table's D call, TRBD1, was not checked against the DNA. TRBV12-2 is described as a pseudogene. The CDR3 totals 17 residues. CDR3 protein: CASRLVCWAVSYNEQFF. CDR3 DNA sequence: TGTGCAAGTCGCTTAGTCTGTTGGGCCGTGTCCTACAATGAGCAGTTCTTC.

The J gene is TRBJ2-1, the V gene TRBV2, with D possibly being TRBD2 (5 bases). This CDR3 comprises 14 residues. V gave up 4 bases and J gave up 4 bases, with 11 bases separating them. Germline V gene lookup returns CDR1 SNHLY and CDR2 FYNNEI. Written as DNA, the CDR3 is TGTGCCAGCAGTGGGATGGCGGGTTACAATGAGCAGTTCTTC. Its protein product is CASSGMAGYNEQFF.

The V call is TRBV7-8, the J call TRBJ2-7, with a weak D call TRBD2 (5 bases). The V and J ends lost 5 bases and 9 bases respectively, with 26 bases between them. The CDR3 is made up of 16 amino acids. In germline, CDR1 is SGHVS, CDR2 FQNEAQ. The DNA for the CDR3 is TGTGCCAGCAGCGCATCTGCGGAGGCCCGGGTGTGGGGGCAGTACTTC. This encodes CASSASAEARVWGQYF.

The chain employs TRBV19 and TRBJ2-1; a weak D match, TRBD2 (5 bases). The V gene's germline CDR1 is LNHDA and CDR2 SQIVND (reference sequence). This CDR3 spans 13 amino acids. V lost 4 bases, J lost 7 bases, and 11 bases lay in between. The CDR3 loop reads CASSNLALNEQFF. Here the CDR3 DNA reads TGTGCCAGTAGTAATCTAGCACTGAATGAGCAGTTCTTC.

The chain combines TRBV6-5 with TRBJ1-1, with D uncertain. V was cut by 4 bases and J by 11 bases, with 17 bases left in between. The V gene's germline CDR1 is MNHEY and CDR2 SVGAGI. The CDR3 is made up of 13 amino acids. The CDR3 region has the DNA TGTGCCAGCAGTTCCCCCCAGTGGCAGGTGGCTTTCTTT. Protein sequence: CASSSPQWQVAFF.

The rearrangement links TRBV19 to TRBJ1-2; a possible D gene is TRBD1 (6 bases). The CDR3 is 13 residues long. V lost 3 bases to trimming and J lost 7 bases, with 12 bases between them. The V gene's germline CDR1 is LNHDA and CDR2 SQIVND (reference sequence). This chain's CDR3 is CASSILTGSGYTF. The CDR3 DNA sequence: TGTGCCAGTAGTATTTTAACAGGGTCTGGCTACACCTTC.

The chain combines TRBV6-5 with TRBJ1-2; possible D gene TRBD1, 5 bases. V lost 4 bases, J lost 4 bases, and 13 bases lay in between. The CDR3 runs to 14 residues. In germline, CDR1 is MNHEY, CDR2 SVGAGI. The CDR3 nucleotides are TGTGCCAGCAGTTCTTCCCAGGGCCTCTATGGCTACACCTTC. Its translation is CASSSSQGLYGYTF.